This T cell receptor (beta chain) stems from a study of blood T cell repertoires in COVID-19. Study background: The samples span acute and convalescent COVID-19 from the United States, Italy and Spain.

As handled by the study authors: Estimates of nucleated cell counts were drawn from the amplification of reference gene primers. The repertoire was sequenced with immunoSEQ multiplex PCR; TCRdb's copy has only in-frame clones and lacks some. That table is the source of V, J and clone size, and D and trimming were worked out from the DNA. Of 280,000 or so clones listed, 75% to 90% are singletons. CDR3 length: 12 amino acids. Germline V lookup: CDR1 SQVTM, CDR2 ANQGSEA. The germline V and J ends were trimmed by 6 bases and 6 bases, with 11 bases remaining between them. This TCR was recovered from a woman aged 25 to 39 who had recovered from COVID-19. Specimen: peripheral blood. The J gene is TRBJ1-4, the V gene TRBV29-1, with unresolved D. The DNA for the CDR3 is TGCAGCGTCTCCATCTATGATGAAAAACTGTTTTTT. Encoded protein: CSVSIYDEKLFF.